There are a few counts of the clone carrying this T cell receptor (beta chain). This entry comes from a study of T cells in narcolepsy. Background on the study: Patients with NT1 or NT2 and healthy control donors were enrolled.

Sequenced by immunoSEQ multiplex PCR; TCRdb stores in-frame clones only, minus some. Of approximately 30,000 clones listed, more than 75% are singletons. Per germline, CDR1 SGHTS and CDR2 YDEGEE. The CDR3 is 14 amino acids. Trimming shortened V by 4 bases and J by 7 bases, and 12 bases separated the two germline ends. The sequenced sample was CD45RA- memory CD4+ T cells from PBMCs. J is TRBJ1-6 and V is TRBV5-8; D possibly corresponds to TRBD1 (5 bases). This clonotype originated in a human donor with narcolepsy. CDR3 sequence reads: CASSLDGANSPLHF. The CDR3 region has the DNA TGTGCCAGCAGCCTGGACGGGGCAAATTCACCCCTCCACTTT.